These 2 T cell receptor beta chains were all obtained from the same sample, sequenced in a study of cytomegalovirus exposure and HLA in healthy donors. The PCR was carried out with 60 Vbeta primers and 13 Jbeta primers. Data came from immunoSEQ multiplex PCR; TCRdb stores just in-frame clones and leaves some out. This table has 160,000 or so clones, approximately 80% appearing once. Material: PBMCs. These receptors came from a man aged 45-65 years in good health and CMV-seropositive.

This clone was found once. The chain is built from TRBV29-1 and TRBJ2-5; 9 positions agree with TRBD1. J lost 5 bases, V lost 4 bases, and 11 bases had no gene match. The CDR3 totals 15 residues. The germline gives CDR1 SQVTM, CDR2 ANQGSEA. The CDR3 here is CSVGAGGQGSETQYF. DNA for the CDR3: TGCAGCGTTGGGGCCGGGGGACAGGGATCTGAGACCCAGTACTTC.

The chain joins TRBV27 to TRBJ2-4; TRBD2 aligns across 9 bases. Germline V gives CDR1 MNHEY, CDR2 SMNVEV (reference sequence). This CDR3 has 16 amino acids. V was pared by 3 bases and J by 7 bases, with 10 bases of the junction left unmatched. CDR3 sequence (DNA): TGTGCCAGCAGTTTTAGGCGGGAGGGCGACGGGAACATTCAGTACTTC. It encodes CASSFRREGDGNIQYF.